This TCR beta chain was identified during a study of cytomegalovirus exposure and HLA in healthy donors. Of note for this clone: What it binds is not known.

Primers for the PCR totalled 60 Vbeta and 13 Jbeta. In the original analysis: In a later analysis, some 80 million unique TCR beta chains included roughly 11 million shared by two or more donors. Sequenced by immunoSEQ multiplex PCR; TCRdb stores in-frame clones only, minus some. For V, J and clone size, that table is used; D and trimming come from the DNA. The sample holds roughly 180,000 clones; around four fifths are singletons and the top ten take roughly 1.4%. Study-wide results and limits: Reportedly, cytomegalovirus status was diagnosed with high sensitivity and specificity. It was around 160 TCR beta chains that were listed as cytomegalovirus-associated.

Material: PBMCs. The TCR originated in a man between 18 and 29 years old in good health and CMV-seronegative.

CDR3 residues: CASPAGQNTYGYTF. In nucleotides, the CDR3 is TGTGCCAGCCCGGCAGGGCAAAATACCTATGGCTACACCTTC. The V and J genes are TRBV2 and TRBJ1-2; D is possibly TRBD1 (5 bases). The CDR3 is made up of 14 amino acids. V lost 8 bases, J lost 4 bases, and 17 bases lay in between. Germline loops: CDR1 SNHLY, CDR2 FYNNEI. Drawing the rest from reference TRBV2 and TRBJ1-2, the complete variable domain is EPEVTQTPSHQVTQMGQEVILRCVPISNHLYFYWYRQILGQKVEFLVSFYNNEISEKSEIFDDQFSVERPDGSNFTLKIRSTKLEDSAMYFCASPAGQNTYGYTFGSGTRLTVV.